Here is one TCR beta chain with its context. The sample comes from a study of blood T cell repertoires in COVID-19. V was pared by 1 base and J by 4 bases, with 13 bases between. CDR3 size: 15 residues. Looked up from germline, CDR1 is SGHDN and CDR2 is FVKESK. Clones were read by immunoSEQ multiplex PCR, and TCRdb kept only the in-frame ones, dropping some. The sample shows under 550,000 clones, 70% to 90% of them seen only once. Sequencing used peripheral blood. This clonotype was obtained from a man aged 18 to 30 with COVID-19, enrolled during active disease. The chain combines TRBV14 with TRBJ1-1; D gene uncertain. As DNA, the CDR3 is TGTGCCAGCAGCCAAGTCAACCTCGGGATCACTGAAGCTTTCTTT. This encodes CASSQVNLGITEAFF.